This T cell receptor (beta chain) was sequenced for a study of OX40 agonist ivuxolimab in advanced cancers. Study context: Clinicians treated patients with ivuxolimab, an agonistic anti-OX40 (CD134) antibody. Dose-escalation patients had hepatocellular carcinoma, melanoma, renal cell or head and neck cancer.

Enrollment shut out patients with autoimmune disease history or systemic immunosuppression. This CDR3 is built from 13 residues. Germline CDR1 reads SGHAT; CDR2 reads FQNNGV. The junction had 7 bases not matched to a gene; V was cut back by 6 bases and J by 7 bases. Produced via immunoSEQ multiplex PCR; TCRdb's table is partial and in-frame only. The sample holds 34,000 or so clones, 81% seen once. V gene TRBV11-2 combines with J gene TRBJ1-2, with 8 bases identical to TRBD1. The sequencing here drew on CD4+ or CD8+ T cells sorted from blood, taken in a trial of the OX40 agonist ivuxolimab. The clonotype originates from an adult with an advanced solid tumor such as melanoma, head and neck, liver or kidney cancer. The CDR3 nucleotides are TGTGCCAGCAGAGGACAGGGTCTTTCTGGCTACACCTTC. As protein: CASRGQGLSGYTF.